The rows below give T cell receptor beta chains drawn from one sample of a study of metastatic and nonmetastatic thyroid tumors. TCRdb re-called clones from the PCR reads using MiXCR. Among about 52,000 clones, more than 15% were seen once, and the ten largest hold 2.5% to 3.5%. Sequencing was carried out using blood. The receptor source for this set is a female donor with papillary thyroid cancer or a benign thyroid nodule (not recorded which). Some clones in this sample may be carry-over from other donors' samples. Both conserved end residues are part of each CDR3. A D gene is named only where the DNA matches it firmly. Size is stated for part of the rows, as once, few or many counts, or as a class when the clone is expanded.

TRBD2	many	TRBV6-2/TRBV6-3	TRBJ2-1	15	CASSSGGSGSDEQFF	TGTGCCAGCAGTTCAGGGGGTAGCGGGAGTGATGAGCAGTTCTTC
NA	few	TRBV28	TRBJ2-5	13	CASRVGGVETQYF	TGTGCCAGCAGAGTAGGGGGAGTAGAGACCCAGTACTTC
TRBD2	many	TRBV6-4	TRBJ2-1	14	CASSDSGTMGEQFF	TGTGCCAGCAGTGATTCCGGGACTATGGGCGAGCAGTTCTTC
NA	many	TRBV3-1	TRBJ2-2	16	CASSQVGQGRTGELFF	TGTGCCAGCAGCCAAGTGGGGCAGGGAAGGACCGGGGAGCTGTTTTTT
TRBD1	many	TRBV3-1	TRBJ1-1	13	CASSDNRGTEAFF	TGTGCCAGCAGCGACAACAGGGGGACTGAAGCTTTCTTT
NA	NA	TRBV7-8	TRBJ1-1	16	CASSLEFAGVGTEAFF	TGTGCCAGCAGCTTAGAGTTTGCAGGGGTAGGCACTGAAGCTTTCTTT
NA	many	TRBV6-1	TRBJ1-2	16	CASTAVQEILNYGYTF	TGTGCCAGCACTGCTGTACAGGAGATATTAAACTATGGCTACACCTTC
NA	few	TRBV28	TRBJ2-7	15	CASHHGAQSVYEQYF	TGTGCCAGCCATCATGGTGCGCAAAGTGTCTACGAGCAGTACTTC
NA	many	TRBV28	TRBJ1-5	17	CASSSSSWGRGNQPQHF	TGTGCCAGCAGTTCTTCCTCTTGGGGACGAGGCAATCAGCCCCAGCATTTT
TRBD2	many	TRBV20-1	TRBJ2-2	19	CSARLTSGRRGRNTGELFF	TGCAGTGCTCGCCTGACTAGCGGGAGACGAGGGAGGAACACCGGGGAGCTGTTTTTT
NA	few	TRBV28	TRBJ1-1	18	CASSLRSFRGGKNTEAFF	TGTGCCAGCAGTTTAAGGTCTTTTAGGGGGGGGAAGAACACTGAAGCTTTCTTT
TRBD2	few	TRBV6-1	TRBJ2-7	17	CASSYTSSTSGAYEQYF	TGTGCCAGCAGCTACACGTCCTCGACTAGCGGTGCCTACGAGCAGTACTTC
TRBD1	many	TRBV20-1	TRBJ2-3	15	CSARSPGQSTDTQYF	TGCAGTGCCAGGAGTCCGGGACAGAGCACAGATACGCAGTATTTT
TRBD1	few	TRBV12-3/TRBV12-4	TRBJ1-2	13	CSITLTGNYGYTF	TGTTCCATCACTCTGACAGGGAACTATGGCTACACCTTC
NA	many	TRBV2	TRBJ2-2	12	CASRGDWGELFF	TGTGCCAGCAGGGGGGACTGGGGGGAGCTGTTTTTT
TRBD1	many	TRBV7-2	TRBJ1-4	17	CASSSRPGGSINEKLFF	TGTGCCAGCAGCTCTAGGCCAGGGGGGAGCATTAATGAAAAACTGTTTTTT
NA	many	TRBV7-7	TRBJ1-1	13	CASSLVMNTEAFF	TGTGCTAGCAGCTTGGTTATGAACACTGAAGCTTTCTTT
TRBD2	many	TRBV6-1	TRBJ2-1	16	CASRELAGVGYNEQFF	TGTGCCAGCAGGGAACTAGCGGGAGTGGGTTACAACGAGCAGTTCTTC
NA	many	TRBV19	TRBJ1-4	14	CASSWSITNEKLFF	TGTGCCAGTAGTTGGTCCATAACTAATGAAAAACTGTTTTTT
NA	NA	TRBV19	TRBJ1-5	17	CASTKMRNRDSNQPQHF	TGTGCCAGTACCAAAATGCGTAATAGGGACTCCAATCAGCCCCAGCATTTT
NA	few	TRBV2	TRBJ1-2	15	CASSESSDSGYCYTF	TGTGCCAGCAGTGAATCGTCCGACAGCGGATATTGCTACACCTTC
TRBD2	many	TRBV7-9	TRBJ2-1	17	CASSLWGSGFSYNEQFF	TGTGCCAGCAGCTTATGGGGTAGCGGGTTCTCCTACAATGAGCAGTTCTTC
NA	many	TRBV5-1	TRBJ1-1	14	CASRPDGRSTEAFF	TGCGCCAGCAGACCGGACGGGAGGAGCACTGAAGCTTTCTTT
TRBD1	many	TRBV20-1	TRBJ2-7	12	CSARTGPHEQYF	TGCAGTGCTAGGACAGGGCCCCACGAGCAGTACTTC
NA	many	TRBV12-3/TRBV12-4	TRBJ1-1	16	CASRLGGPRGTPEAFF	TGTGCCAGCAGACTTGGGGGTCCACGGGGTACCCCTGAAGCTTTCTTT
TRBD1	once	TRBV7-8	TRBJ2-1	14	CASSSTGVGNEHFF	TGTGCCAGCAGCTCAACAGGGGTAGGAAATGAGCATTTCTTC
NA	many	TRBV5-7	TRBJ2-6	16	CASTILRGDGANVLTF	TGTGCCAGCACCATCTTAAGGGGGGATGGGGCCAACGTCCTGACTTTC
TRBD2	many	TRBV6-1	TRBJ2-2	18	CASSEVLAGAMNTGELFF	TGTGCCAGCAGTGAAGTTCTAGCGGGAGCGATGAACACCGGGGAGCTGTTTTTT
TRBD2	many	TRBV9	TRBJ2-3	15	CASSVGRLAGSRQYF	TGTGCCAGCAGCGTAGGGCGCCTAGCGGGAAGTAGGCAGTATTTT
NA	NA	TRBV28	TRBJ2-7	16	CASIFVDYSGSYKQYF	TGTGCCAGCATTTTTGTGGATTATAGCGGCTCCTACAAGCAGTACTTC
NA	many	TRBV25-1	TRBJ2-5	14	CASSERMSQETQYF	TGTGCCAGCAGTGAAAGGATGTCCCAAGAGACCCAGTACTTC
TRBD2	many	TRBV2	TRBJ2-7	16	CASNERGLAVSYEQYF	TGTGCCAGCAATGAAAGGGGACTAGCCGTCTCCTACGAGCAGTACTTC
NA	many	TRBV7-7	TRBJ2-1	13	CASSLGTLNEQFF	TGTGCTAGCAGCTTAGGGACTCTCAATGAGCAGTTCTTC
NA	many	TRBV18	TRBJ2-6	16	CASSPGGGSGANVLTF	TGTGCCAGCTCACCGGGCGGTGGCTCTGGGGCCAACGTCCTGACTTTC
NA	few	TRBV28	TRBJ2-7	14	CASIFRLVSYEQYF	TGTGCCAGCATTTTCAGGCTGGTTTCCTACGAGCAGTACTTC
NA	many	TRBV5-6	TRBJ2-1	15	CASSFWREGSNEQFF	TGTGCCAGCAGCTTCTGGCGAGAAGGGTCCAATGAGCAGTTCTTC
NA	NA	TRBV28	TRBJ2-7	15	CASSSSPSVYDEQYF	TGTGCCAGCAGTTCATCACCTAGCGTGTACGACGAGCAGTACTTC
NA	few	TRBV20-1	TRBJ2-2	16	CSANSPGTLVTGELFF	TGCAGTGCTAACAGTCCGGGGACGCTGGTCACCGGGGAGCTGTTTTTT
NA	many	TRBV30	TRBJ2-1	14	CAWTRWKFDNEQFF	TGTGCCTGGACCCGTTGGAAGTTCGACAATGAGCAGTTCTTC
NA	many	TRBV3-1	TRBJ1-2	13	CASRPLGAGGYTF	TGTGCCAGCAGGCCTCTGGGGGCTGGGGGCTACACCTTC
TRBD2	many	TRBV4-2	TRBJ2-2	17	CASSQDGLAVNTGELFF	TGTGCCAGCAGCCAAGATGGACTAGCGGTGAACACCGGGGAGCTGTTTTTT
TRBD2	NA	TRBV27	TRBJ2-7	15	CATSLGLAGDYEQYF	TGTGCCACCAGTTTAGGTCTAGCGGGAGATTACGAGCAGTACTTC
NA	few	TRBV30	TRBJ1-1	13	CAWSVNLNTEAFF	TGTGCCTGGAGCGTGAATTTGAACACTGAAGCTTTCTTT
NA	NA	TRBV27	TRBJ1-1	14	CASSLSWGDNEAFF	TGTGCCAGCAGTCTATCTTGGGGGGACAATGAAGCTTTCTTT
NA	many	TRBV27	TRBJ2-1	13	CASSPLGANEQFF	TGTGCCAGCAGTCCCCTTGGGGCAAATGAGCAGTTCTTC
NA	NA	TRBV28	TRBJ1-5	12	CASSPIDQPQHF	TGTGCCAGCAGCCCAATCGATCAGCCCCAGCATTTT
NA	NA	TRBV3-1	TRBJ2-3	15	CASSLRTESTDTQYF	TGTGCCAGCAGCCTTCGGACGGAAAGCACAGATACGCAGTATTTT
TRBD2	many	TRBV28	TRBJ2-5	14	CASNGAGTRKTQYF	TGTGCCAGCAACGGAGCGGGGACTAGGAAGACCCAGTACTTC
NA	few	TRBV28	TRBJ2-7	14	CASSFGCRGLEQYF	TGTGCCAGCAGTTTTGGGTGCAGGGGCCTCGAGCAGTACTTC
NA	NA	TRBV11-2	TRBJ1-1	15	CASSPRGSSNTEDLF	TGTGCCAGCAGCCCAAGGGGGTCGTCGAACACTGAAGATTTATTT
NA	many	TRBV9	TRBJ1-6	14	CASSVGGGNSPLHF	TGTGCCAGCAGCGTAGGGGGTGGGAATTCACCCCTCCACTTT
NA	few	TRBV6-1	TRBJ2-1	14	CASSERGMFDEQFF	TGTGCCAGCAGTGAACGGGGCATGTTTGATGAGCAGTTCTTC
NA	many	TRBV6-2/TRBV6-3	TRBJ2-5	14	CASRKLVPPETQYF	TGTGCCAGCAGGAAACTAGTGCCCCCAGAGACCCAGTACTTC
NA	many	TRBV27	TRBJ2-3	13	CASTTGTRNTQYF	TGTGCCAGTACGACCGGGACCCGCAATACGCAGTATTTT
TRBD1	NA	TRBV6-1	TRBJ1-5	17	CASSESGQGARYQPQHF	TGTGCCAGCAGTGAATCGGGACAGGGGGCTCGGTATCAGCCCCAGCATTTT
TRBD2	many	TRBV28	TRBJ2-1	16	CASSGPARAGGDEQFF	TGTGCCAGCAGCGGCCCCGCCCGGGCGGGAGGGGATGAGCAGTTCTTC
TRBD2	few	TRBV28	TRBJ2-7	16	CASSVVSTSGSLEQYF	TGTGCCAGCAGCGTAGTATCCACTAGCGGGAGCCTGGAGCAGTACTTC
TRBD2	many	TRBV27	TRBJ2-7	16	CASSLSRAGGPGEQYF	TGTGCCAGCAGTTTATCTAGGGCGGGAGGGCCGGGTGAGCAGTACTTC
NA	NA	TRBV7-2	TRBJ1-5	13	CASSIRGNKPQHF	TGTGCCAGCAGCATAAGGGGCAATAAGCCCCAGCATTTT